What follows is one T cell receptor beta chain and its context. Its antigen is currently unknown. CDR1 is KGHSH, CDR2 LQKENI, per germline. The CDR3 runs to 13 residues. With 3 bases removed from V and 5 bases from J, the gap between germline ends came to 10 bases. The sample comes from a study of cytomegalovirus exposure and HLA in healthy donors. Overall study results and limits: In terms of immune exposure information, only CMV serostatus was available. The study flagged some 170 TCR beta chains as cytomegalovirus-associated.

The primer mix had 60 Vbeta and 13 Jbeta primers. Original analysis: Among the unique TCR beta chains that a later analysis counted, about 79 million in all, 9.5 million to 12 million were shared. Only in-frame clones appear in the TCRdb table, and some are missing; sequencing was by immunoSEQ multiplex PCR. That table supplies the V and J calls and clone size; D and trimming were determined from the DNA. The sample has around 180,000 clones; around three quarters are singletons. This TCR was sampled from a man aged 40-49 years in good health and CMV-seronegative. The chain employs TRBV18 and TRBJ2-5; maybe TRBD1 (5 bases). The sequenced sample was PBMCs. The CDR3 loop reads CASSPPGRETQYF. CDR3 DNA sequence: TGTGCCAGCTCACCGCCAGGGCGGGAGACCCAGTACTTC.